Detailed here is one T cell receptor beta chain. CDR1 is SGHTA and CDR2 is FQGTGA in the germline V gene. The V and J ends lost 6 bases and 9 bases respectively, with 3 bases between them. This CDR3 is built from 10 residues. TCRdb called the PCR reads again in MiXCR, with one record for every CDR3 protein. The data show approximately 84,000 distinct CDR3 sequences, approximately 51% seen once. This entry comes from a study of CDR3 diversity in severe acne. The source is a male donor in good health, without acne. The sequenced sample consisted of blood. V usage is TRBV7-3 and J usage is TRBJ2-6, with D unclear. The CDR3 DNA reads as TGTGCCAGCAGTCTCAACGTCCTGACTTTC. Translation gives CASSLNVLTF.